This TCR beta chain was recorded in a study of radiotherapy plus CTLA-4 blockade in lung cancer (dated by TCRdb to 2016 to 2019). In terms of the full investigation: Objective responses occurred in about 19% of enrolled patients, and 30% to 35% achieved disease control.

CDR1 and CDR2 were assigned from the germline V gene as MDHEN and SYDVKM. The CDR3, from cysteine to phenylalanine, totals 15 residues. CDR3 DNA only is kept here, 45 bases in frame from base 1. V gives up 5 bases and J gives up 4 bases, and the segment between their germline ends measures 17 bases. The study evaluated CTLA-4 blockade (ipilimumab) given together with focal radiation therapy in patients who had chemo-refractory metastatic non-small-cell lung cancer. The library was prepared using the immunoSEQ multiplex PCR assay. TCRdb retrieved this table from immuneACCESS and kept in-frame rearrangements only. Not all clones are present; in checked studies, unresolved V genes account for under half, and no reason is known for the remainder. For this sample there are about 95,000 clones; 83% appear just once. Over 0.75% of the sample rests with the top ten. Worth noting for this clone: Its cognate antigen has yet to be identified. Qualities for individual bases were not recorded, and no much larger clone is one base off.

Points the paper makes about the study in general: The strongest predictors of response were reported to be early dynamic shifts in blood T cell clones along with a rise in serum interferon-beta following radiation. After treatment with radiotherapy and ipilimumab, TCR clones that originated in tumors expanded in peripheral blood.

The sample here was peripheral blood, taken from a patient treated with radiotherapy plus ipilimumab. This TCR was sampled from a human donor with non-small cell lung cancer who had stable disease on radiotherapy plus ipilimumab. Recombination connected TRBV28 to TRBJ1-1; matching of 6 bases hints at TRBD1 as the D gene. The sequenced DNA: TGTGCCAGCAGTCCATCGGGAGGGGGAACCACTGAAGCTTTCTTT. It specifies CASSPSGGGTTEAFF.